The 9 T cell receptor beta chains given below trace back to one sample, sequenced in a study of response to subunit inactivated influenza vaccine. TCRdb analysed the RT-PCR reads with MiXCR anew, one entry per CDR3 protein. In the table there are hundreds of thousands of distinct CDR3 sequences, about 14% of which are singletons. Sequencing used PBMCs from blood, obtained 14 to 15 days before vaccination. These receptors were taken from a man aged 45-65 years who received an inactivated influenza vaccine.

Many counts were recorded for this clonotype. The CDR3 does not end in the conserved phenylalanine or tryptophan, so this is likely a read error. It is unclear where the CDR3 begins or ends on the DNA, so no DNA is shown, and the CDR3 is as TCRdb lists it. This chain connects TRBV2 to TRBJ1-4. In germline, CDR1 is SNHLY, CDR2 FYNNEI. The CDR3 sequence runs 10 residues, both termini included. CDR3 loop: CASIGETEIL.

This clonotype appeared a few times. The CDR3 reads CASSLLVERGEKLFF. The CDR3 DNA follows: TGTGCCAGCAGCTTATTGGTGGAGAGGGGTGAAAAACTGTTTTTT. The chain recombines TRBV7-9 with TRBJ1-4, with D perhaps TRBD1 (5 bases). The V gene lost 2 bases and the J gene lost 7 bases, with 14 bases spanning the gap. This CDR3 has 15 residues. Germline loops: CDR1 SEHNR, CDR2 FQNEAQ (reference sequence). The variable domain in full, completed from reference TRBV7-9 and TRBJ1-4, reads DTGVSQNPRHKITKRGQNVTFRCDPISEHNRLYWYRQTLGQGPEFLTYFQNEAQLEKSRLLSDRFSAERPKGSFSTLEIQRTEQGDSAMYLCASSLLVERGEKLFFGSGTQLSVL.

The sample holds a few counts of this clonotype. The genes are TRBV5-1 and TRBJ1-3; TRBD1 aligns across 9 bases. The CDR3 loop spans 17 amino acids. From germline, CDR1 is SGHRS and CDR2 YFSETQ. V was clipped by 4 bases and J by 0 bases; unmatched bases: 8. CDR3 DNA: TGCGCCAGCAGCGTTGGTCTGACAGGGGGCTCTGGAAACACCATATATTTT. This codes for CASSVGLTGGSGNTIYF.

Many counts were recorded for this clonotype. The genes are TRBV5-1 and TRBJ1-6, with a possible D match to TRBD1 (6 bases). This CDR3 has 14 amino acids. Trimming took off 0 bases at V and 8 bases at J, with 9 bases between the two ends. The germline CDR1 and CDR2 sequences are SGHRS and YFSETQ. The CDR3 loop reads CASSLGNRDSPLHF. The CDR3 coding sequence is TGCGCCAGCAGCTTGGGTAACAGGGATTCACCCCTCCACTTT. Together with reference TRBV5-1 and TRBJ1-6, the CDR3 gives the full variable domain: KAGVTQTPRYLIKTRGQQVTLSCSPISGHRSVSWYQQTPGQGLQFLFEYFSETQRNKGNFPGRFSGRQFSNSRSEMNVSTLELGDSALYLCASSLGNRDSPLHFGNGTRLTVT.

This clonotype was detected ten times or more. The chain uses TRBV18 and TRBJ2-2; D call uncertain. The CDR3 has 14 residues. The V end lost 2 bases, the J end lost 3 bases, and 7 bases lay between the germline ends. Germline-derived CDR1 and CDR2 are KGHSH and LQKENI. CDR3 in DNA: TGTGCCAGCTCACCAGAACAGCACACCGGGGAGCTGTTTTTT. It encodes CASSPEQHTGELFF.

This chain links TRBV28 with TRBJ1-5; D unclear. Between the trimmed V and J ends, which lost 3 bases and 0 bases, there was a span of 9 bases. CDR3 length equals 15 residues. Germline lookup yields CDR1 MDHEN and CDR2 SYDVKM. This CDR3 is CASSFLGNSNQPQHF. CDR3 in DNA: TGTGCCAGCAGTTTCTTGGGAAATAGCAATCAGCCCCAGCATTTT.

In its sample, this clonotype was seen a few times. This chain connects TRBV29-1 to TRBJ2-2; no definite D call. The CDR3 runs to 14 residues. Germline CDR1 is SQVTM and CDR2 is ANQGSEA. The V gene lost 5 bases and the J gene lost 0 bases, with 10 bases spanning the gap. CDR3 nucleotide sequence: TGCAGCGTTAAAGGACGGGCGAACACCGGGGAGCTGTTTTTT. Amino acids: CSVKGRANTGELFF.

The sample holds many counts of this clonotype. V is TRBV11-2 and J is TRBJ2-4; D might be TRBD1 or TRBD2, each matching 5 bases. The V and J ends lost 4 bases and 1 base respectively, with 23 bases between them. CDR1 is SGHAT and CDR2 is FQNNGV in the germline V gene. The CDR3 has 19 residues. The DNA of the CDR3 is TGTGCCAGCAGCTCGCCCCCGGGACGGCGAGCCTTTGCCAAAAACATTCAGTACTTC. Its protein is CASSSPPGRRAFAKNIQYF.

At least ten counts were recorded for this clonotype. The chain carries TRBV7-2 and TRBJ2-7, with D tentatively TRBD1 (6 bases). Trimming removed 4 bases from V and 5 bases from J, with 9 bases in between. Germline V gene sequence: CDR1 SGHTA, CDR2 FQGNSA. This CDR3 has 12 residues. For the CDR3, the DNA is TGTGCCAGCAGCTCACAGGGTGACGAGCAGTACTTC. It codes for CASSSQGDEQYF.